One T cell receptor beta chain is described in this entry. Authors' processing steps: How many nucleated cells were present was estimated from reference gene primer amplification. Sequenced by immunoSEQ multiplex PCR; TCRdb stores in-frame clones only, minus some. Clonal size and the V and J genes are those of that table, whereas D and trimming came from the DNA. The table records tens of thousands of clones, about 91% of them present only once. Between the trimmed V and J ends, which lost 5 bases and 4 bases, there was a span of 14 bases. The CDR3 is 14 residues long. Per germline, CDR1 SGHAT and CDR2 FQNNGV. These data are taken from a study of blood T cell repertoires in COVID-19. About the research overall: Sites across the United States, Italy and Spain contributed samples from acute and convalescent COVID-19. From T cells, B-cell-depleted T cells, or PBMCs came the material, which was cDNA or gDNA.

Sequencing input: peripheral blood. The receptor comes from a woman in her 30s in a cohort sampled during active COVID-19. This sequence joins TRBV11-2 and TRBJ1-1; TRBD1 is a possible D gene (6 bases). The CDR3 protein is CASSPRGYPTEAFF. In nucleotides, the CDR3 is TGTGCCAGCAGCCCCAGGGGATATCCCACTGAAGCTTTCTTT.